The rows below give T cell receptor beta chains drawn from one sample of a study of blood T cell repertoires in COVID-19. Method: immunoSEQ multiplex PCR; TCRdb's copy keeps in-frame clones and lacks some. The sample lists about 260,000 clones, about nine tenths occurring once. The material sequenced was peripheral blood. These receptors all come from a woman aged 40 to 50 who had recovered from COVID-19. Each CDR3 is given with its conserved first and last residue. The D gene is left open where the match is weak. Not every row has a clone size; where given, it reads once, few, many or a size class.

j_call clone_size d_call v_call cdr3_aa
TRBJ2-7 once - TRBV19 CASSMGQSYEQYF
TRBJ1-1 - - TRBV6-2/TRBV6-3 CASSTFGGRPSAFF
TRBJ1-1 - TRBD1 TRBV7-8 CASSTHRGYTEAFF
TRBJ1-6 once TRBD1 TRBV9 CASSRDRANSPLHF
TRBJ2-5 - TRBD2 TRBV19 CASSIGRGQETQYF
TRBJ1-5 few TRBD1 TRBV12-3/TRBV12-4 CASSPDRGTQHF
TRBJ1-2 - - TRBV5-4 CASSLWGGDGYTF
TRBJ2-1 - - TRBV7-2 CASSPVGARSYNEQFF
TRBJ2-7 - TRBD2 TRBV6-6 CASSYGLGLRKEQYF
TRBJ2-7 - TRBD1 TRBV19 CASSPRDRGLSYEQYF
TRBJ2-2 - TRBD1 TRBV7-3 CASSLRQGAGELFF
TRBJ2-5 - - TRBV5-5 CASSLPGTAGAQYF
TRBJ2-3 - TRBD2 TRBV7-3 CASSLTLLAGGITDTQYF
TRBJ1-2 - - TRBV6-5 CASSSREGAAGYTF
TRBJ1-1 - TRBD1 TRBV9 CASCPGTGDTEAFF
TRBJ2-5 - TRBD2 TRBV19 CASSRRVAGDQETQYF
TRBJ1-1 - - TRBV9 CASSQLNTEAFF
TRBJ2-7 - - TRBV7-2 CASSPNSYEQYF
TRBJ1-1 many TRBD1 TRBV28 CASSPPGTGTNTEAFF
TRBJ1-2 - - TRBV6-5 CASRAEVRRPYGYTF
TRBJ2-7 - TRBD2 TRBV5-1 CASSLYSGGTYEQYF
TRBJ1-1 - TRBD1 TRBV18 CASSPWTGVNTEAFF
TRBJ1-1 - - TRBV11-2 CASSLAAQGTTEAFF
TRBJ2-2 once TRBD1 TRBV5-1 CASSLGQGAFTGELFF
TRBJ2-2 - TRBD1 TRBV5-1 CASSSGQGIINTGELFF
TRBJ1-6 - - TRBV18 CASSYRDNVLNSPLHF
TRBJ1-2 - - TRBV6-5 CASAVGREGGYTF